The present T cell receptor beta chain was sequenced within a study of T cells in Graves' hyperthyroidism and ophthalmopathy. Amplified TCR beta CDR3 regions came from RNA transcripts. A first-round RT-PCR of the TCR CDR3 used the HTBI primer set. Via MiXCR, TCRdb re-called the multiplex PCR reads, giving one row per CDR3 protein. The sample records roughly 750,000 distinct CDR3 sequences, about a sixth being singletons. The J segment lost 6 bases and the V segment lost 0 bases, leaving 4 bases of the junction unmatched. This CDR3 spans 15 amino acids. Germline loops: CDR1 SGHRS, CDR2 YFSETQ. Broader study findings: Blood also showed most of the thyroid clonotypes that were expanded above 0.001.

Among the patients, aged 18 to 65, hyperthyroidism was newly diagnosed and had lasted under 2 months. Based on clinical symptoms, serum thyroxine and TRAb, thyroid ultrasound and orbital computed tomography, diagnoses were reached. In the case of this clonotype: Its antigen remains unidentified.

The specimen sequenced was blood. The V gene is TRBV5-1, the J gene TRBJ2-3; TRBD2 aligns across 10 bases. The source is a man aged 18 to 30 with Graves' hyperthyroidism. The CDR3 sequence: CASSLVSGRSDTQYF. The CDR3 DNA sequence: TGCGCCAGCAGCTTGGTTAGCGGGAGGTCGGATACGCAGTATTTT.